The subject of this entry is one T cell receptor beta chain. This CDR3 comprises 13 residues. The germline CDR1 and CDR2 sequences are SNHLY and FYNNEI. Trimming cost V 9 bases and J 6 bases, with 12 bases left between them. This sample is part of a study of control samples from healthy donors and cancer patients. The assay was immunoSEQ multiplex PCR, and TCRdb's table has in-frame clones only and misses some. The data hold some 100,000 clones, with 79% observed a single time. The chain combines TRBV2 with TRBJ1-6; D gene uncertain. The material sequenced was blood. The TCR originated in a woman aged 25 to 39 in good health. CDR3: CASLLGTNSPLHF. The CDR3 region has the DNA TGTGCCAGTCTACTGGGTACTAATTCACCCCTCCACTTT.